The rows below give T cell receptor beta chains drawn from one sample of a study of OX40 agonist ivuxolimab in advanced cancers. The assay was immunoSEQ multiplex PCR, and TCRdb's table has in-frame clones only and misses some. The sample includes just over 80,000 clones, approximately 91% of them seen just once. The material was CD4+ or CD8+ T cells sorted from blood, obtained in a trial of the OX40 agonist ivuxolimab. The origin of the receptors is an adult with an advanced solid tumor such as melanoma, head and neck, liver or kidney cancer. CDR3s include the opening cysteine and the closing phenylalanine or tryptophan. D genes are given only for firm matches.

V gene	J gene	D gene	CDR3 protein
TRBV7-8	TRBJ2-1	TRBD2	CASSFGGTTYNEQFF
TRBV5-4	TRBJ2-1	TRBD2	CASSLTRLAGSLDEQFF
TRBV10-3	TRBJ1-1	.	CAIRLDSRNTEAFF
TRBV6-6	TRBJ2-7	TRBD1	CASSSGTGGSYEQYF
TRBV18	TRBJ1-3	TRBD1	CASSPTYATGGSRNTIYF
TRBV28	TRBJ1-5	.	CASSLIRGWSQPQHF
TRBV18	TRBJ2-7	TRBD2	CASSPLAGVLEQYF
TRBV18	TRBJ1-1	.	CASSPTTSRSKAFF
TRBV10-1	TRBJ2-1	TRBD2	CASSRIAGGANEQFF
TRBV7-3	TRBJ2-2	TRBD2	CASSFGLAAGELFF
TRBV6-5	TRBJ2-1	TRBD2	CASSIAGAAYNEQFF
TRBV30	TRBJ2-3	.	CAWRGGASTDTQYF
TRBV5-4	TRBJ1-2	TRBD1	CASSQPGQGANYGYTF
TRBV9	TRBJ2-3	TRBD2	CASSVGVGGRVADTQYF
TRBV6-1	TRBJ2-7	.	CASSELGSYEQYF
TRBV10-1	TRBJ2-1	TRBD1	CASSEPGQIHEQFF
TRBV7-6	TRBJ2-7	.	CASSLGRRGVYEQYF
TRBV5-1	TRBJ2-5	.	CASSFRMETQYF
TRBV27	TRBJ2-2	.	CASSLSVRTGELFF
TRBV11-2	TRBJ1-2	.	CASSSQGRGYTF
TRBV6-1	TRBJ2-5	.	CASRGAGTGETQYF
TRBV2	TRBJ2-7	TRBD2	CASSDSAGGTYEQYF
TRBV6-6	TRBJ2-3	.	CASRGEGRADTQYF
TRBV18	TRBJ1-4	TRBD1	CASSPDRANEKLFF
TRBV5-4	TRBJ2-1	.	CASSLSTNNEQFF